One sample yielded the 12 T cell receptor beta chains listed below, sequenced in a study of T-cell reconstitution after alpha-beta-depleted transplantation in children (dated by TCRdb to the mid-2010s). Libraries came from PCR. Instrument used: Illumina HiSeq 2500. TCR libraries were prepared with molecular barcoding, using unique molecular identifiers to normalize TCRbeta repertoire quantification. TCRdb itself trimmed the public reads at Q25 with fastp, ran MiXCR and retained productive beta chains. For every CDR3 protein sequence, its rows merge into one entry that carries the most common genes and DNA. The sample contains 350,000 to 500,000 distinct CDR3 sequences, around two fifths of them found a single time. The ten largest make up about 30% of the sample. The sample's treatment or condition label, in plain terms: allogeneic hematopoietic cell transplantation with graft depleted of TCRalphabeta T cells and CD19 B cells.

Specimen: PBMCs, collected before TCRalphabeta/CD19-depleted stem cell transplant. The receptors originated from a girl aged 2-10 years with aplastic anemia, due to receive a stem cell transplant.

V gene TRBV12-3 or TRBV12-4 combines with J gene TRBJ2-6, with TRBD2 identical over 11 bases. Trimming at V came to 1 base and at J to 0 bases, leaving 2 bases not matched to a gene. This CDR3 is built from 18 residues. CDR3 amino acids: CASSLGLAGGSGANVLTF. The CDR3 DNA reads as TGTGCCAGCAGTTTAGGGCTAGCGGGAGGCTCTGGGGCCAACGTCCTGACTTTC.

Details on this clonotype: This CDR3 is missing its conserved last phenylalanine or tryptophan, likely due to a read error. This chain joins TRBV5-1 and TRBJ2-5; no reliable D call. Looked up from germline, CDR1 is SGHRS and CDR2 is YFSETQ. The germline V and J ends were trimmed by 5 bases and 7 bases, with 15 bases remaining between them. The CDR3 contains 13 residues. The DNA for the CDR3 is TGCGCCAGCAGTTTCGGCGGTCTCGGGACCCAGTACCTC. Its protein product is CASSFGGLGTQYL.

This rearrangement joins TRBV28 to TRBJ2-3; unclear D gene. The CDR3 length is 15 residues. CDR1 and CDR2 (germline): MDHEN, SYDVKM. V lost 6 bases and J 2 bases, leaving 15 bases between the germline ends. CDR3: CASSPRALFTDTQYF. The CDR3 region has the DNA TGTGCCAGCAGCCCTAGGGCTTTATTCACAGATACGCAGTATTTT.

This clonotype turned up a few times. The chain recombines TRBV6-2 or TRBV6-3 with TRBJ2-5, with a possible D match to TRBD1 (6 bases). The CDR3 is 15 residues long. The V and J ends lost 2 bases and 5 bases respectively, with 15 bases between them. From germline, CDR1 is MNHEY and CDR2 SVGEGT. CDR3 region: CASSYHSKGDETQYF. In DNA, the CDR3 is TGTGCCAGCAGTTACCACTCCAAGGGGGACGAGACCCAGTACTTC.

CDR3 amino acids: CSARDVAGPAYEQYF. In DNA form, the CDR3 reads TGCAGTGCTAGAGATGTGGCGGGCCCCGCCTACGAGCAGTACTTC. The genes are TRBV20-1 and TRBJ2-7, with a weak D call TRBD2 (5 bases). CDR1 and CDR2 (germline): DFQATT, SNEGSKA (reference sequence). Trimming pared 0 bases from V and 2 bases from J, leaving 14 bases between. The CDR3 covers 15 residues.

The chain links TRBV7-8 to TRBJ2-2; TRBD1 aligns across 7 bases. Losses at the gene ends were 6 bases for V and 1 base for J; bases not matched to a gene: 5. The CDR3 covers 15 residues. CDR1 and CDR2 (germline): SGHVS, FQNEAQ. CDR3 in DNA: TGTGCCAGCAGACCCCGGGACAGGAACACCGGGGAGCTGTTTTTT. Translated: CASRPRDRNTGELFF.

This clonotype was observed at least ten times. The V and J genes are TRBV7-3 and TRBJ2-5; TRBD2 agrees at 12 bases. The germline V gene has CDR1 SGHTA and CDR2 FQGTGA. The CDR3 runs to 20 residues. The V gene end was trimmed by 4 bases and the J gene end by 4 bases; junction bases not matched to a gene: 19. The DNA for the CDR3 is TGTGCCAGCAGCTCCCACAAAATGACTAGCGGGAGTGTTCCCCCAGAGACCCAGTACTTC. Its translation: CASSSHKMTSGSVPPETQYF.

The CDR3 loop is CSACRDTFPYEQYF. The CDR3 bases are TGCAGTGCTTGCCGGGACACCTTTCCTTACGAGCAGTACTTC. The chain is built from TRBV20-1 and TRBJ2-7; possible D gene TRBD1, 6 bases. CDR3 length: 14 amino acids. The germline gives CDR1 DFQATT, CDR2 SNEGSKA (reference sequence). Trimming pared 5 bases from V and 4 bases from J, leaving 18 bases between.

This sequence joins TRBV20-1 and TRBJ1-1; D gene ambiguous. V was trimmed by 0 bases and J by 2 bases, leaving 19 bases between them. This CDR3 has 17 amino acids. Germline CDR1 reads DFQATT; CDR2 reads SNEGSKA (reference sequence). As DNA, the CDR3 is TGCAGTGCTAGAGATCGGGGAGACGCCTGGCTCAACACTGAAGCTTTCTTT. Amino acids: CSARDRGDAWLNTEAFF.

The chain combines TRBV29-1 with TRBJ1-2; 8 bases are shared with TRBD1. V shed 7 bases and J 3 bases; nucleotides not matched to a gene: 4. The length of the CDR3 is 12 residues. The germline CDR1 and CDR2 sequences are SQVTM and ANQGSEA. The CDR3 spells CSAGQDDYGYTF. Here the CDR3 DNA reads TGCAGCGCGGGACAGGACGACTATGGCTACACCTTC.

This clonotype was detected only a few times. V is TRBV9 and J is TRBJ2-7; D may be TRBD2 (7 bases). V lost 3 bases, J lost 1 base, and 14 bases lay in between. Germline CDR1 is SGDLS and CDR2 is YYNGEE. This CDR3 region has 15 residues. In DNA, the CDR3 is TGTGCCAGCAGCGGCAAGAGCGGGACATCCTACGAGCAGTACTTC. Its translation is CASSGKSGTSYEQYF.

This clonotype has only one observation. The chain is built from TRBV7-9 and TRBJ1-1; D not certain. Germline V gene data show CDR1 as SEHNR and CDR2 as FQNEAQ (reference sequence). Trimming took 5 bases from V and 11 from J, leaving 21 bases between them. The CDR3 is made up of 14 amino acids. CDR3 sequence: CASSPTPTIDGAFF. DNA of the CDR3: TGTGCCAGCAGCCCTACCCCAACCATCGACGGCGCTTTCTTT.